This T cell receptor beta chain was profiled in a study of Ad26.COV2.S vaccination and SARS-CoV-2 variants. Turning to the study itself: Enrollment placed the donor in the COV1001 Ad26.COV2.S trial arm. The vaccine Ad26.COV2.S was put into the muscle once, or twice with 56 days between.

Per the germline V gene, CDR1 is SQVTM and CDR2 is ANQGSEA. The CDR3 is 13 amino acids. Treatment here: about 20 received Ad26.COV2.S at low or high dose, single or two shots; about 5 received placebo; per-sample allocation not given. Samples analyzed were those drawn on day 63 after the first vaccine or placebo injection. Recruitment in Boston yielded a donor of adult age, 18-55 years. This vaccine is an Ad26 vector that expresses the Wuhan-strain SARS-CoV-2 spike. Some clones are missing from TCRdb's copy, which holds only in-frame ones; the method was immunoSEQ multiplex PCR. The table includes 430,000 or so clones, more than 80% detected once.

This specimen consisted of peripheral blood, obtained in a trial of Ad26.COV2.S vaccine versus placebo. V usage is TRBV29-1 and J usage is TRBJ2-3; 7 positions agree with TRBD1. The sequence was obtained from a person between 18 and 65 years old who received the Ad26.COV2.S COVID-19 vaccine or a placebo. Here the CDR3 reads CSDDRASTDTQYF. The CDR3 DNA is TGCAGTGATGACAGGGCTAGCACAGATACGCAGTATTTT.